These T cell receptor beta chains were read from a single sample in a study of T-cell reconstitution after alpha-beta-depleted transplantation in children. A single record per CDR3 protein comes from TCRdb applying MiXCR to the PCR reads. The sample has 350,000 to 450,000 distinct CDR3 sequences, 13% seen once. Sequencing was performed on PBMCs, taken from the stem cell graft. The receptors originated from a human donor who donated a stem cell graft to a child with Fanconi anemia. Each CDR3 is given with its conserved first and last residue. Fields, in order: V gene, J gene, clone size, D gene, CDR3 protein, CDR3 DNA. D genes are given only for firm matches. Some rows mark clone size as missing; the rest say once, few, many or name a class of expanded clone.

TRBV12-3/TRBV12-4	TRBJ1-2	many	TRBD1	CASRAGTGVGYTF	TGTGCCAGCAGGGCCGGGACAGGGGTGGGCTACACCTTC
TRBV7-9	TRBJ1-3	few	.	CASTPAQAGNTIYF	TGTGCCAGCACACCGGCGCAGGCCGGAAACACCATATATTTT
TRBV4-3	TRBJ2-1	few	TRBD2	CASSQGLAGVWGNEQFF	TGCGCCAGCAGCCAAGGCCTAGCGGGGGTATGGGGCAATGAGCAGTTCTTC
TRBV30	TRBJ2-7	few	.	CAWSALPWGEQYF	TGTGCCTGGAGTGCCCTTCCCTGGGGCGAGCAGTACTTC
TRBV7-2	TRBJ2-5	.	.	CASSLDASVETQYF	TGTGCCAGCAGCTTAGATGCTAGCGTTGAGACCCAGTACTTC
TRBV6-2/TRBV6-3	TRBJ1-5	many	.	CASSRGQPNQPQHF	TGTGCCAGCAGCCGAGGACAGCCCAATCAGCCCCAGCATTTT
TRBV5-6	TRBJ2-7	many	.	CASTTDIGEQYF	TGTGCCAGCACCACGGACATAGGGGAGCAGTACTTC
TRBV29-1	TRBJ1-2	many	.	CSVAYGRGYTF	TGCAGCGTTGCTTATGGGCGCGGCTACACCTTC
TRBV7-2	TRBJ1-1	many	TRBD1	CASSPGTGMNTEAFF	TGTGCCAGCAGCCCCGGGACAGGGATGAACACTGAAGCTTTCTTT
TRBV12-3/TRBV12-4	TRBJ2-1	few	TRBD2	CASSLSGASGGARDEQFF	TGTGCCAGCAGTTTGTCCGGGGCTAGCGGGGGGGCCAGGGATGAGCAGTTCTTC
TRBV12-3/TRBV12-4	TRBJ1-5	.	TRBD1	CASSETGEGQPQHF	TGTGCCAGCAGTGAGACAGGGGAAGGTCAGCCCCAGCATTTT
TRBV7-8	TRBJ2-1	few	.	CASSLSSPYNEQFF	TGTGCCAGCAGCTTAAGTTCCCCCTACAATGAGCAGTTCTTC
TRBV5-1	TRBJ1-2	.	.	CASSLEGGGLGYTF	TGCGCCAGCAGCTTGGAAGGTGGGGGGCTTGGCTACACCTTC
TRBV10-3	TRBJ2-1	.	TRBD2	CAIRTGGAKNEQFF	TGTGCCATCAGGACCGGGGGGGCAAAAAATGAGCAGTTCTTC
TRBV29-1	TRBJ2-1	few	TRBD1	CSSHRGLYNEQFF	TGCAGCTCTCACAGGGGGCTTTACAATGAGCAGTTCTTC
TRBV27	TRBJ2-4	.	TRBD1	CASSITTGGASKNIQYF	TGTGCCAGCAGTATTACCACAGGGGGCGCGTCCAAAAACATTCAGTACTTC
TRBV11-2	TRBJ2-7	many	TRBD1	CASSPVWQGDREGAYEQYF	TGTGCCAGCAGCCCAGTTTGGCAGGGGGATAGAGAGGGAGCCTACGAGCAGTACTTC
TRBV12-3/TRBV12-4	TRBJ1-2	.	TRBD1	CASSLKPGQGLDTF	TGTGCCAGCAGTCTGAAACCGGGACAGGGGCTGGACACCTTC
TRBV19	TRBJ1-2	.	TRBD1	CASSRDRVNYGYTF	TGTGCCAGTAGCCGGGACAGGGTTAACTATGGCTACACCTTC
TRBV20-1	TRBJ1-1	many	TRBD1	CSASPGTGRRTEAFF	TGCAGTGCTAGTCCCGGGACAGGGAGGAGGACTGAAGCTTTCTTT
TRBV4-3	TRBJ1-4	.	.	CASSPTGFANEKLFF	TGCGCCAGCAGCCCCACCGGTTTCGCTAATGAAAAACTGTTTTTT
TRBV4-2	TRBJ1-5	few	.	CASSQDGSNQPQHF	TGTGCCAGCAGCCAAGATGGCAGCAATCAGCCCCAGCATTTT
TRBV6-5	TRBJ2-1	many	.	CASSYNGEQFF	TGTGCCAGCAGTTACAACGGTGAGCAGTTCTTC
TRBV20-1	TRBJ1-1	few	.	CSASRGYTEAFF	TGCAGTGCTTCTCGGGGGTACACTGAAGCTTTCTTT
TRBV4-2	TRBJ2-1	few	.	CASSARVDGYSEQFF	TGTGCCAGCAGCGCGAGGGTGGATGGTTATAGTGAGCAGTTCTTC
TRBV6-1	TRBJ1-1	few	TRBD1	CASRSITGDTEAFF	TGTGCCAGCAGATCCATTACAGGGGACACTGAAGCTTTCTTT
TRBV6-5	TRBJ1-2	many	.	CASSSPGTGSLHGYTF	TGTGCCAGCAGTTCCCCCGGAACAGGGTCCCTCCATGGCTACACCTTC
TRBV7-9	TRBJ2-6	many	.	CASSLFSESGANVLTF	TGTGCCAGCAGCTTATTCAGCGAATCTGGGGCCAACGTCCTGACTTTC
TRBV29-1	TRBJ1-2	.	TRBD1	CSVDRGQGAGYTF	TGCAGCGTTGATCGAGGGCAGGGGGCTGGCTACACCTTC
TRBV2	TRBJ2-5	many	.	CASSYTAYQETQYF	TGTGCCAGCAGTTATACAGCGTACCAAGAGACCCAGTACTTC
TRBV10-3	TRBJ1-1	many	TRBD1	CAISAQGGTFF	TGTGCCATCAGTGCTCAGGGGGGAACTTTCTTT
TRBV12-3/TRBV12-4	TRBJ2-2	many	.	CASSTRTGELFF	TGTGCCAGCAGTACGCGGACCGGGGAGCTGTTTTTT
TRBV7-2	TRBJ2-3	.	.	CASSPLEGADTQYF	TGTGCCAGCAGCCCCTTGGAGGGAGCAGATACGCAGTATTTT
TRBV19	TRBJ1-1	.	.	CASSMKGDTEAFF	TGTGCCAGTAGTATGAAGGGGGACACTGAAGCTTTCTTT
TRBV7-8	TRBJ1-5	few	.	CASSLVSGWDQPQHF	TGTGCCAGCAGCTTAGTGTCAGGGTGGGATCAGCCCCAGCATTTT
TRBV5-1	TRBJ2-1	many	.	CASSLEQGRSFNEQFF	TGCGCCAGCAGCTTGGAGCAGGGGAGGAGTTTCAATGAGCAGTTCTTC
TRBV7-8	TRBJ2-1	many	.	CASSLEGRAGGQFF	TGTGCCAGCAGCTTAGAGGGCAGGGCCGGTGGGCAGTTCTTC
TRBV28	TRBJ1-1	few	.	CASSLFGGLAFF	TGTGCCAGCAGTTTATTCGGGGGTTTAGCTTTCTTT
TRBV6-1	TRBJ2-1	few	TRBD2	CASSASGGVNEQFF	TGTGCCAGCAGTGCTAGCGGGGGGGTCAATGAGCAGTTCTTC
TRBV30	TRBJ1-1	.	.	CAWSIGQINTEAFF	TGTGCCTGGAGTATAGGACAGATAAACACTGAAGCTTTCTTT
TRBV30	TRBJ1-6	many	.	CAWSAGVRSPLHF	TGTGCCTGGAGCGCGGGGGTAAGGTCACCCCTCCACTTT